Below are 26 T cell receptor beta chains sequenced from a single sample in a study of siplizumab effects on memory and regulatory T cells. Only in-frame clones appear in the TCRdb table, and some are missing; sequencing was by immunoSEQ multiplex PCR. The repertoire consists of roughly 60,000 clones, with 93% occurring once and the leading ten covering around 40%. Sequenced: CD8+ T cells sorted from blood. All receptors derive from a human donor in good health.

This chain links TRBV28 with TRBJ2-7, with D maybe TRBD2 (6 bases). The germline V and J ends were trimmed by 8 bases and 4 bases, with 12 bases remaining between them. Germline CDR1 reads MDHEN; CDR2 reads SYDVKM. The CDR3 has 12 amino acids. In nucleotides, the CDR3 is TGTGCCAGCGGGGGTAGCGGTTACGAGCAGTACTTC. As protein: CASGGSGYEQYF.

The gene calls are TRBV5-1 and TRBJ1-2; D ambiguous. The V end lost 1 base, the J end lost 2 bases, and 12 bases lay between the germline ends. The CDR3 spans 15 residues. Germline values: CDR1 SGHRS, CDR2 YFSETQ. The CDR3 sequence is CASSLMEAFNYGYTF. The CDR3 DNA is TGCGCCAGCAGCTTGATGGAGGCGTTCAACTATGGCTACACCTTC.

The chain couples TRBV27 to TRBJ1-5; unclear D gene. CDR1 and CDR2 from the germline V gene are MNHEY and SMNVEV (reference sequence). This CDR3 region has 15 residues. V lost 5 bases and J 2 bases, leaving 13 bases between the germline ends. CDR3 residues: CASSPPGVGNQPQHF. In DNA, the CDR3 is TGTGCCAGCAGTCCCCCCGGTGTGGGCAATCAGCCCCAGCATTTT.

This rearrangement joins TRBV27 to TRBJ1-1; tentatively, D is TRBD1 (5 bases). The germline CDR1 and CDR2 sequences are MNHEY and SMNVEV (reference sequence). The V and J ends lost 5 bases and 1 base respectively, with 8 bases between them. The length of the CDR3 is 13 residues. This CDR3 is CASSVGQNTEAFF. CDR3 nucleotide sequence: TGTGCCAGCAGTGTAGGACAGAACACTGAAGCTTTCTTT.

The gene calls are TRBV19 and TRBJ2-7, with a weak D call TRBD1 (6 bases). The CDR3 sequence is 14 residues long. Per the germline V gene, CDR1 is LNHDA and CDR2 is SQIVND (reference sequence). V was trimmed by 6 bases and J by 2 bases, leaving 14 bases between them. The CDR3 loop reads CASRHRDTTYEQYF. The CDR3 DNA reads as TGTGCCAGTAGACACCGGGACACCACCTACGAGCAGTACTTC. The whole variable domain, remainder taken from reference TRBV19 and TRBJ2-7, is DGGITQSPKYLFRKEGQNVTLSCEQNLNHDAMYWYRQDPGQGLRLIYYSQIVNDFQKGDIAEGYSVSREKKESFPLTVTSAQKNPTAFYLCASRHRDTTYEQYFGPGTRLTVT.

CDR3: CASSLDTGELFF. DNA for the CDR3: TGTGCCAGCAGCTTAGACACCGGGGAGCTGTTTTTT. The rearrangement links TRBV13 to TRBJ2-2, with unresolved D. This CDR3 region has 12 residues. Trimming took 1 base from V and 3 from J, leaving 0 bases between them. Germline CDR1 is PRHDT and CDR2 is FYEKMQ (reference sequence).

This chain uses TRBV9 with TRBJ2-7; 10 bases match TRBD1. The germline V gene has CDR1 SGDLS and CDR2 YYNGEE. The J segment lost 3 bases and the V segment lost 5 bases, leaving 8 bases of the junction unmatched. The CDR3 length is 15 residues. CDR3 DNA sequence: TGTGCCAGCAGTGATCGGACAGGGGGATTCTACGAGCAGTACTTC. Its protein product is CASSDRTGGFYEQYF.

The chain is built from TRBV6-5 and TRBJ2-2, with D unclear. CDR1 and CDR2 from the germline V gene are MNHEY and SVGAGI. Trimming took off 0 bases at V and 7 bases at J, with 9 bases between the two ends. The CDR3 is 14 residues long. CDR3: CASSYSSVHGELFF. In DNA, the CDR3 is TGTGCCAGCAGTTACTCAAGCGTACACGGGGAGCTGTTTTTT.

This chain connects TRBV13 to TRBJ2-7; 9 nucleotides align to TRBD1. The J segment lost 3 bases and the V segment lost 5 bases, leaving 8 bases of the junction unmatched. CDR1 is PRHDT, CDR2 FYEKMQ, per germline (reference sequence). CDR3 length equals 15 residues. The CDR3 DNA follows: TGTGCCAGCAGCGCTGACAGGGGGATGAACTACGAGCAGTACTTC. This encodes CASSADRGMNYEQYF.

The rearrangement links TRBV13 to TRBJ1-4; a weak D match, TRBD1 (5 bases). This CDR3 is built from 14 residues. Trimming shortened V by 4 bases and J by 4 bases, and 10 bases separated the two germline ends. CDR1 PRHDT and CDR2 FYEKMQ come from the germline V gene (reference sequence). The CDR3: CASSYSGDNEKLFF. In nucleotides, the CDR3 is TGTGCCAGCAGCTATTCGGGGGATAATGAAAAACTGTTTTTT.

CDR3 nucleotides: TGTGCCAGTTATCCTAATTTCAGGGCGTACGAGCAGTACTTC. Amino acids: CASYPNFRAYEQYF. This rearrangement joins TRBV21-1 to TRBJ2-7; TRBD1, the table's D call, was not compared with the DNA. TRBV21-1 is shown as a pseudogene. The CDR3 has 14 amino acids.

V gene TRBV28 combines with J gene TRBJ2-4; D is unresolved. Trimming pared 4 bases from V and 1 base from J, leaving 8 bases between. Germline V gene lookup returns CDR1 MDHEN and CDR2 SYDVKM. The CDR3 loop spans 14 amino acids. The CDR3 sequence: CASSSPSAKNIQYF. The CDR3 DNA reads as TGTGCCAGCAGTTCCCCGTCGGCCAAAAACATTCAGTACTTC.

The CDR3 nucleotides are TGCAGCACGTCGGGGGATGAGCAGTTCTTC. This translates into CSTSGDEQFF. V and J are TRBV29-1 and TRBJ2-1, with a tentative D call TRBD2 (6 bases). V was clipped by 8 bases and J by 8 bases, with 10 bases between them. CDR1 SQVTM and CDR2 ANQGSEA come from the germline V gene. This CDR3 is built from 10 residues.

The V call is TRBV6-9, the J call TRBJ1-1; no clear D gene. CDR3 size: 13 residues. The V end lost 3 bases, the J end lost 6 bases, and 11 bases lay between the germline ends. The germline V gene has CDR1 MNHGY and CDR2 SVAAGI. The CDR3 sequence is CASSYSLGSEAFF. Here the CDR3 DNA reads TGTGCCAGCAGTTACTCACTGGGTTCTGAAGCTTTCTTT.

The chain couples TRBV2 to TRBJ1-1; D gene uncertain. Trimming stripped 5 bases from V and 5 bases from J, with 9 bases between. The CDR3 consists of 12 residues. From germline, CDR1 is SNHLY and CDR2 FYNNEI. The CDR3 sequence is CASSTRTTEAFF. For the CDR3, the DNA is TGTGCCAGCAGTACCCGAACAACTGAAGCTTTCTTT.

V is TRBV9 and J is TRBJ2-7; a possible D gene is TRBD2 (6 bases). Per germline, CDR1 SGDLS and CDR2 YYNGEE. With 4 bases removed from V and 0 bases from J, the gap between germline ends came to 8 bases. CDR3 length: 13 amino acids. CDR3 sequence (DNA): TGTGCCAGCAGCCCGCGGGACTCCTACGAGCAGTACTTC. Translation: CASSPRDSYEQYF.

The CDR3, as DNA: TGCAGCGTGCTACGCTCTAGCGGGAGTCGTGATGAGACCCAGTACTTC. Amino acid sequence: CSVLRSSGSRDETQYF. The chain couples TRBV29-1 to TRBJ2-5, with 10 positions matching TRBD2. From germline, CDR1 is SQVTM and CDR2 ANQGSEA. V lost 6 bases to trimming and J lost 5 bases; unmatched junction nucleotides: 15. There are 16 residues in the CDR3.

J is TRBJ1-2 and V is TRBV27; 7 nucleotides line up with TRBD1. After removal of 4 bases from V and 5 bases from J, the junction contained 7 bases not matched to a gene. The V gene's germline CDR1 is MNHEY and CDR2 SMNVEV (reference sequence). The CDR3 is 14 residues long. The CDR3 coding sequence is TGTGCCAGCAGTTCCAAGGGGGCTAGGTATGGCTACACCTTC. Its protein product is CASSSKGARYGYTF.

The chain links TRBV6-6 to TRBJ2-1; D gene ambiguous. Germline CDR1 and CDR2: MNHNY and SVGAGI (reference sequence). CDR3 length: 11 residues. V shed 3 bases and J shed 9 bases, with 6 bases lying between them. CDR3 in DNA: TGTGCCAGCAGTTATCGAGGTGAGCAGTTCTTC. Amino acids: CASSYRGEQFF.

This chain uses TRBV27 with TRBJ2-1, with D unclear. CDR1 and CDR2 from the germline V gene are MNHEY and SMNVEV (reference sequence). V lost 3 bases and J lost 1, with 10 bases in between. The CDR3 sequence is 15 residues long. CDR3 sequence reads: CASSFTASSYNEQFF. CDR3 bases: TGTGCCAGCAGTTTTACAGCCTCATCCTACAATGAGCAGTTCTTC.

V usage is TRBV7-9 and J usage is TRBJ2-1, with D possibly matching TRBD1 (6 bases). The germline gives CDR1 SEHNR, CDR2 FQNEAQ (reference sequence). The V gene lost 0 bases and the J gene lost 4 bases, with 10 bases spanning the gap. The CDR3 covers 15 residues. CDR3 in DNA: TGTGCCAGCAGCTTAGCGGAGACAGGTTACAATGAGCAGTTCTTC. It encodes CASSLAETGYNEQFF.

The chain has TRBV30 and TRBJ2-7; the D gene is possibly TRBD2 (5 bases). The CDR3 runs 12 residues. Germline CDR1 is GTSNPN and CDR2 is SVGIG (reference sequence). V lost 4 bases to trimming and J lost 0 bases, with 7 bases between them. CDR3 nucleotides: TGTGCCTGGATGGGGAGCTCCTACGAGCAGTACTTC. This translates into CAWMGSSYEQYF.

The V and J genes are TRBV5-1 and TRBJ2-2; D gene unclear. In germline, CDR1 is SGHRS, CDR2 YFSETQ. Trimming shortened V by 2 bases and J by 1 base, and 9 bases separated the two germline ends. The CDR3 totals 15 residues. The CDR3 region is CASSLTAGNTGELFF. For the CDR3, the DNA is TGCGCCAGCAGCTTAACGGCAGGGAACACCGGGGAGCTGTTTTTT.

V gene TRBV2 combines with J gene TRBJ2-7; 8 nucleotides line up with TRBD2. V lost 3 bases and J lost 3; bases outside the gene matches: 7. This CDR3 is 15 amino acids long. The germline CDR1 and CDR2 sequences are SNHLY and FYNNEI. This CDR3 is CASSDELAESYEQYF. The CDR3 nucleotides read TGTGCCAGCAGTGACGAACTAGCGGAGAGCTACGAGCAGTACTTC.

The chain employs TRBV2 and TRBJ2-2; perhaps TRBD2 as D (6 bases). V gave up 10 bases and J gave up 6 bases, with 9 bases separating them. CDR1 SNHLY and CDR2 FYNNEI come from the germline V gene. The CDR3 spans 11 residues. The chain's CDR3 is CANKRAGELFF. DNA of the CDR3: TGTGCCAACAAGCGGGCCGGGGAGCTGTTTTTT.

The CDR3 region is CASSLDPDTDTQYF. The CDR3 DNA reads TGTGCCAGCAGTTTAGATCCTGACACAGATACGCAGTATTTT. The rearrangement uses TRBV27 and TRBJ2-3; D is unresolved. Germline loops: CDR1 MNHEY, CDR2 SMNVEV (reference sequence). The V end lost 2 bases, the J end lost 2 bases, and 8 bases lay between the germline ends. CDR3 length: 14 amino acids.